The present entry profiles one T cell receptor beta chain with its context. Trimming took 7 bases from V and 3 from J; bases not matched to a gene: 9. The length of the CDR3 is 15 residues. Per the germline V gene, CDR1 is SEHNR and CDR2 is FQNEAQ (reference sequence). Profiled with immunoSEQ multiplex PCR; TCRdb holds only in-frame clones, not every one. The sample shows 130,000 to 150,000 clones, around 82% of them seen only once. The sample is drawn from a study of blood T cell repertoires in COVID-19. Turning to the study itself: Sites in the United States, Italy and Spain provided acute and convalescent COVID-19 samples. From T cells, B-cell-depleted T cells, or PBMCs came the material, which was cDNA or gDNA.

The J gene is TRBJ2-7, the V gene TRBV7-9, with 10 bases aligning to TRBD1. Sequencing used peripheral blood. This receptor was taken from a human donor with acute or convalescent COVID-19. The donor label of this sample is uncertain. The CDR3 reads CASITGTGVHYEQYF. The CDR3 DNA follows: TGTGCCAGCATCACCGGGACAGGGGTTCACTACGAGCAGTACTTC. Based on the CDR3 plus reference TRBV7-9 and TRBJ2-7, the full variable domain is DTGVSQNPRHKITKRGQNVTFRCDPISEHNRLYWYRQTLGQGPEFLTYFQNEAQLEKSRLLSDRFSAERPKGSFSTLEIQRTEQGDSAMYLCASITGTGVHYEQYFGPGTRLTVT.